The 14 T cell receptor beta chains below all came from one sample that was sequenced in a study of blood T cells in healthy people across ages. Alongside a J-beta primer mix, a sample-barcoded 5' primer served in a second PCR lasting roughly 6 to 11 cycles. TCRdb redid the calling of the 5' RACE reads with MiXCR, one entry per CDR3 protein. The sample shows approximately 940,000 distinct CDR3 sequences, roughly 52% of them seen only once. Source material: blood. These TCRs come from a man between 25 and 39 years old in good health.

This sequence joins TRBV6-2 or TRBV6-3 and TRBJ2-5; possibly TRBD1 for D (5 bases). CDR3 length: 16 amino acids. The V and J ends lost 3 bases and 1 base respectively, with 15 bases between them. Germline V gives CDR1 MNHEY, CDR2 SVGEGT. The CDR3 is CASSYTTASIQETQYF. The CDR3 bases are TGTGCCAGCAGTTATACGACAGCCTCTATCCAAGAGACCCAGTACTTC.

The chain recombines TRBV3-1 with TRBJ1-4; TRBD1 aligns across 9 bases. Germline V gives CDR1 LGHDT, CDR2 YNNKEL (reference sequence). V shed 6 bases, J shed 3 bases, and the junction held 11 bases outside the gene matches. The CDR3 runs 17 residues. The CDR3 DNA reads as TGTGCCAGCAGACCTTCCGGGACAGGGTTGGCTAATGAAAAACTGTTTTTT. Translated: CASRPSGTGLANEKLFF.

The chain joins TRBV7-9 to TRBJ2-5; D unresolved. The germline V gene encodes CDR1 SEHNR and CDR2 FQNEAQ (reference sequence). Between the trimmed V and J ends, which lost 2 bases and 2 bases, there was a span of 9 bases. The CDR3 is 14 residues long. For the CDR3, the DNA is TGTGCCAGCAGCTTACAGGCACTGCAAGAGACCCAGTACTTC. This translates into CASSLQALQETQYF.

The V call is TRBV7-9, the J call TRBJ2-7; 7 bases align to TRBD2. Trimming took 5 bases from V and 3 from J; bases not matched to a gene: 7. The CDR3 length is 14 residues. CDR1 and CDR2 (germline): SEHNR, FQNEAQ (reference sequence). The CDR3 here is CASSPSGALYEQYF. The CDR3, as DNA: TGTGCCAGCAGCCCTAGCGGCGCCCTCTACGAGCAGTACTTC.

With regard to this clonotype: An end of the junction differs from the germline gene, which may be a read error. The chain joins TRBV10-3 to TRBJ2-1, with TRBD2 matching over 9 bases. CDR3 size: 20 residues. Germline assignment: CDR1 ENHRY and CDR2 SYGVKD. CDR3 bases: TGCGCCATCAGTGAAGGAACAAGCGGGGGGCCCGGAGGGTCCTACAATGAGCAGTTCTTC. It yields the protein CAISEGTSGGPGGSYNEQFF.

The table lists this clonotype with a few counts. The V and J genes are TRBV6-6 and TRBJ2-3; 8 positions match TRBD1. Germline V gene sequence: CDR1 MNHNY, CDR2 SVGAGI (reference sequence). The junction had 2 bases not matched to a gene; V was cut back by 2 bases and J by 1 base. The CDR3 has 15 amino acids. The CDR3 region is CASSYQGAGTDTQYF. The CDR3 DNA reads as TGTGCCAGCAGTTACCAGGGGGCCGGCACAGATACGCAGTATTTT.

The chain is built from TRBV20-1 and TRBJ1-1; a possible D gene is TRBD1 (5 bases). The V end lost 6 bases, the J end lost 1 base, and 21 bases lay between the germline ends. Germline lookup yields CDR1 DFQATT and CDR2 SNEGSKA (reference sequence). The CDR3 is made up of 16 amino acids. The CDR3 DNA sequence: TGCAGTGCGAGCCCCCCACCCGGGACCGAGAACACTGAAGCTTTCTTT. It specifies CSASPPPGTENTEAFF.

This clonotype was detected only a few times. The chain is built from TRBV18 and TRBJ2-3; D call uncertain. The V and J ends lost 6 bases and 5 bases respectively, with 15 bases between them. CDR1 and CDR2 from the germline V gene are KGHSH and LQKENI. The CDR3 sequence is 14 residues long. The CDR3 nucleotides read TGTGCCAGCTCGCCCAGCACCGACCTAGATACGCAGTATTTT. Its translation: CASSPSTDLDTQYF.

V gene TRBV2 combines with J gene TRBJ2-7; D remains ambiguous. The germline V and J ends were trimmed by 2 bases and 3 bases, with 8 bases remaining between them. CDR3 length equals 13 residues. The germline V gene encodes CDR1 SNHLY and CDR2 FYNNEI. The CDR3 nucleotides are TGTGCCAGCAGTGAAACGCCAGACTACGAGCAGTACTTC. Encoded protein: CASSETPDYEQYF.

V gene TRBV12-3 or TRBV12-4 combines with J gene TRBJ1-4; D call uncertain. The CDR3 has 11 amino acids. V was shortened by 6 bases and J by 13 bases, with 12 bases between the two germline ends. The CDR3, as DNA: TGTGCCAGCAGCTCACAGAGATCACTGTTTTTT. As protein: CASSSQRSLFF.

V and J are TRBV10-3 and TRBJ2-7; TRBD2 agrees at 8 bases. The V and J ends lost 6 bases and 4 bases, in that order; junction bases with no gene match: 8. The CDR3 has 14 amino acids. From germline, CDR1 is ENHRY and CDR2 SYGVKD. In DNA, the CDR3 is TGTGCCATCAGCAAGACTAGCGCCCGATACGAGCAGTACTTC. This translates into CAISKTSARYEQYF.

The sample holds a few counts of this clonotype. The V gene is TRBV2, the J gene TRBJ2-1; a possible D gene is TRBD2 (7 bases). This CDR3 has 16 residues. Germline-derived CDR1 and CDR2 are SNHLY and FYNNEI. Trimming cost V 5 bases and J 3 bases, with 17 bases left between them. The CDR3 loop is CASSSRTGGIYNEQFF. The CDR3 region has the DNA TGTGCCAGCAGTTCCCGGACGGGGGGCATCTACAATGAGCAGTTCTTC.

This clonotype was seen a few times. This chain joins TRBV7-9 and TRBJ2-1; maybe TRBD2 (6 bases). V dropped 4 bases and J dropped 2 bases, with 15 bases sitting between them. CDR1 is SEHNR and CDR2 is FQNEAQ in the germline V gene (reference sequence). The CDR3 spans 16 residues. The CDR3 DNA reads as TGTGCCAGCAGCTCCCTTGACGGGGGTACCTACAATGAGCAGTTCTTC. Its protein product is CASSSLDGGTYNEQFF.

This clonotype was counted a few times. V is TRBV10-3 and J is TRBJ2-1; 13 bases align to TRBD2. The CDR3 contains 17 residues. Germline assignment: CDR1 ENHRY and CDR2 SYGVKD. After removal of 0 bases from V and 7 bases from J, the junction contained 6 bases not matched to a gene. CDR3: CAISESTGTSGVNEQFF. The CDR3, as DNA: TGTGCCATCAGTGAGTCAACCGGGACTAGCGGGGTAAATGAGCAGTTCTTC.